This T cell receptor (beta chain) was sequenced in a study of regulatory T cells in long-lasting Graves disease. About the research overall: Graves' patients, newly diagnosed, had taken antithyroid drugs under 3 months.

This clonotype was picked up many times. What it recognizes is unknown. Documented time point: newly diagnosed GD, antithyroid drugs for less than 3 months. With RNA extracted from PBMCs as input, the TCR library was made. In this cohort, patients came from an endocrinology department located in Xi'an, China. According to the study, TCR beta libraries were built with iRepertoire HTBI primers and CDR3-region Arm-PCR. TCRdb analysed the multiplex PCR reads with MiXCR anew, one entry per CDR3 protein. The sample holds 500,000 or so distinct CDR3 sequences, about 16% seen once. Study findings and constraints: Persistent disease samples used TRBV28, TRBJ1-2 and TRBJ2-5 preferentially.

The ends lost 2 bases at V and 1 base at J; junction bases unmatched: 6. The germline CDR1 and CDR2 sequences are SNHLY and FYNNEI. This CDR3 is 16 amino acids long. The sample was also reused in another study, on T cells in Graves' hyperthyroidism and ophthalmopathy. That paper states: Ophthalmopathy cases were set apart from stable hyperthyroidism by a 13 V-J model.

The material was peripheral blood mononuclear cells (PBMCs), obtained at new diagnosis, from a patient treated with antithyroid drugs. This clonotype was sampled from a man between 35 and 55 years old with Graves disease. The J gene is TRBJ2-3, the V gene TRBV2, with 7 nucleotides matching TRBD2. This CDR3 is CASSEYAGERTDTQYF. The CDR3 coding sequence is TGTGCCAGCAGTGAATATGCGGGGGAACGCACAGATACGCAGTATTTT.